This T cell receptor beta chain was recorded in a study of blood T cell repertoires in COVID-19. In the study overall: Acute and convalescent COVID-19 specimens originated in the United States, Italy and Spain.

Here immunoSEQ multiplex PCR was the method, and the copy in TCRdb shows in-frame clones only, minus some. The table lists about 90,000 clones, 85% of them singletons, with approximately 12% in the top ten. This CDR3 comprises 15 residues. Germline V gene lookup returns CDR1 SGHTA and CDR2 FQGNSA. V lost 5 bases to trimming and J lost 0 bases, with 13 bases between them. The chain recombines TRBV7-2 with TRBJ1-1, with TRBD1 as a possible D gene (5 bases). Sequencing was carried out using peripheral blood. The receptor comes from a woman between 65 and 79 years old with active or convalescent COVID-19. In DNA, the CDR3 is TGTGCCAGCAGCCCTCAGGCAGGGCTGAACACTGAAGCTTTCTTT. It translates to CASSPQAGLNTEAFF. Together with reference TRBV7-2 and TRBJ1-1, the CDR3 gives the full variable domain: GAGVSQSPSNKVTEKGKDVELRCDPISGHTALYWYRQSLGQGLEFLIYFQGNSAPDKSGLPSDRFSAERTGGSVSTLTIQRTQQEDSAVYLCASSPQAGLNTEAFFGQGTRLTVV.